This T cell receptor beta chain stems from a study of T cells after posttransplantation cyclophosphamide. This clone was found many times. Antigen: not known. The table came from immunoSEQ multiplex PCR; TCRdb's copy has only in-frame clones and leaves some out. Reported are 40,000 to 60,000 clones, none seen only once; the ten largest carry 2% to 2.5%. Peripheral blood was collected from the related graft donor on the marrow donation day. Study-wide results and caveats: Later post-transplant blood repertoires were often dominated by donor CD8+ memory clones.

This CDR3 region has 15 residues. V was clipped by 2 bases and J by 0 bases; unmatched bases: 4. The V gene's germline CDR1 is SGHRS and CDR2 YFSETQ. V usage is TRBV5-1 and J usage is TRBJ1-1; 7 bases map to TRBD1. Material: PBMCs. This TCR was sampled from a man in his forties in good health, CMV-negative, and a related stem cell transplant donor. CDR3 in DNA: TGCGCCAGCAGCTTCGGGACAGCCTTGAACACTGAAGCTTTCTTT. This codes for CASSFGTALNTEAFF.